The following is a T cell receptor beta chain sequence with its context. What it recognizes is unknown. These data belong to a study of cytomegalovirus exposure and HLA in healthy donors. Findings of the study overall: A later analysis found common viral pathogens apparently linked to several of the most significant clusters. V- and J-gene trimming of TCR beta was linked (in a later analysis) to a missense DCLRE1C variant. The HLA-A and HLA-B alleles of most subjects were reportedly predicted accurately from TCR beta sequences. Earlier analysis looked at TCR beta V segments, and most were productive about 87% or about 30% of the time.

Trimming cost V 5 bases and J 3 bases, with 12 bases left between them. Germline V gives CDR1 SGHNT, CDR2 YENEEA. This CDR3 has 14 residues. Both 60 Vbeta primers and 13 Jbeta primers went into the PCR. Libraries were prepared by immunoSEQ multiplex PCR; TCRdb keeps only in-frame clonotypes and omits some of them. The sample includes roughly 130,000 clones, more than 70% of them seen just once. This chain connects TRBV11-3 to TRBJ2-3; D possibly corresponds to TRBD2 (6 bases). The TCR originated in a human donor in good health. The specimen sequenced was PBMCs. The CDR3 region is CASSQTRGTDTQYF. DNA for the CDR3: TGTGCCAGCAGCCAGACTAGGGGTACAGATACGCAGTATTTT.